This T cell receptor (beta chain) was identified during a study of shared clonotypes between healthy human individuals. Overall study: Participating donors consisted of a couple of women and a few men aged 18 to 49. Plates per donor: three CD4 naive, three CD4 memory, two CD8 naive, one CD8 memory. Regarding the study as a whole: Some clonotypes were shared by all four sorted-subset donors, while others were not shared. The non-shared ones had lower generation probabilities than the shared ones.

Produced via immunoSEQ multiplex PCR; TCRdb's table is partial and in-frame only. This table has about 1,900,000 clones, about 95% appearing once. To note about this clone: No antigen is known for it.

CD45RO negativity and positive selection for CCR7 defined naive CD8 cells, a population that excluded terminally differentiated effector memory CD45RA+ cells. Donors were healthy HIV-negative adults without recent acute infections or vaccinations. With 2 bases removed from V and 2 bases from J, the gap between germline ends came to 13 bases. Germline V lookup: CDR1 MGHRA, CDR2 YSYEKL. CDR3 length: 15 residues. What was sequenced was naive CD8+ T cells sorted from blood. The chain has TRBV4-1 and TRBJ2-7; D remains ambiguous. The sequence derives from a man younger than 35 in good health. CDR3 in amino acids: CASSQNGISTYEQYF. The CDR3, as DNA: TGCGCCAGCAGCCAAAATGGGATCTCTACCTACGAGCAGTACTTC.